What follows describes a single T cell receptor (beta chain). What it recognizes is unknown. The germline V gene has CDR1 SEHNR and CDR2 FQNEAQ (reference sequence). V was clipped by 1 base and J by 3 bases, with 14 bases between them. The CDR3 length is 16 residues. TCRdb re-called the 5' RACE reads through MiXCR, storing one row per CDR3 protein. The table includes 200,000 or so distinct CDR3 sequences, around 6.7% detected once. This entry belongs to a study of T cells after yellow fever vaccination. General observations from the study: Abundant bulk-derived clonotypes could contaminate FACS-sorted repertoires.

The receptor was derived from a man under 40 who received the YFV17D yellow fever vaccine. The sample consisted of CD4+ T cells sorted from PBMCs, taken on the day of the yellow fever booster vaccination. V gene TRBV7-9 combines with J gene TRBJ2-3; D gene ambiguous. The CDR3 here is CASSLVATQITDTQYF. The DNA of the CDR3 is TGTGCCAGCAGCTTAGTGGCTACCCAGATTACAGATACGCAGTATTTT.